This is a list of T cell receptor beta chains from one sample in a study of T cell responses to AZD1222 COVID-19 vaccine. Some clones are missing from TCRdb's copy, which holds only in-frame ones; the method was immunoSEQ multiplex PCR. The data hold about 160,000 clones, with 92% observed a single time. The input for sequencing was peripheral blood, taken on day 0 of MenACWY control vaccination. These receptor sequences come from an adult in good health. The CDR3 runs from the conserved cysteine through the conserved F or W. A D gene is named only where the DNA matches it firmly. Only part of the rows carry a size: once, few, many, or a class if the clone is expanded.

TRBJ2-7 TRBV15 NA NA CATSRSGSYEQYF TGTGCCACCAGCAGGTCGGGGTCCTACGAGCAGTACTTC
TRBJ1-2 TRBV28 NA NA CASSTYSYGYTF TGTGCCAGCAGCACCTACAGCTATGGCTACACCTTC
TRBJ2-7 TRBV6-2/TRBV6-3 NA NA CASSPTGHPDEQYF TGTGCCAGCAGCCCTACCGGGCACCCGGACGAGCAGTACTTC
TRBJ1-6 TRBV28 NA NA CASSGISLHF TGTGCCAGCAGCGGGATATCCCTCCACTTT
TRBJ1-6 TRBV2 NA NA CASSWTENSPLHF TGTGCCAGCAGCTGGACAGAAAATTCACCCCTCCACTTT
TRBJ2-7 TRBV5-1 once TRBD2 CASSASGRASYEQYF TGCGCCAGCAGCGCCAGCGGGAGGGCCTCCTACGAGCAGTACTTC
TRBJ1-1 TRBV19 NA TRBD1 CASSIGGRGGEAFF TGTGCCAGTAGTATAGGGGGCAGGGGGGGTGAAGCTTTCTTT
TRBJ1-5 TRBV5-5 NA TRBD1 CASSLGDRVEPQHF TGTGCCAGCAGCTTGGGGGACAGGGTGGAGCCCCAGCATTTT
TRBJ1-1 TRBV28 few NA CASSAQGRQAFF TGTGCCAGCAGTGCACAGGGACGTCAAGCTTTCTTT
TRBJ1-2 TRBV27 NA NA CASSFYPGERGYTF TGTGCCAGCAGTTTCTATCCCGGGGAGAGAGGCTACACCTTC
TRBJ2-1 TRBV29-1 once NA CSVARTGIDNEQFF TGCAGCGTTGCCAGAACCGGGATCGACAATGAGCAGTTCTTC
TRBJ2-7 TRBV27 NA TRBD2 CASSLEGAGGSYEQYF TGTGCCAGCAGTTTAGAAGGGGCGGGAGGGTCCTACGAGCAGTACTTC
TRBJ2-5 TRBV7-8 NA TRBD2 CASSLGTGGPRETQYF TGTGCCAGCAGCTTAGGGACGGGAGGGCCTCGAGAGACCCAGTACTTC
TRBJ2-7 TRBV28 few TRBD1 CASSPLGQGIYEQYF TGTGCCAGCAGTCCATTGGGACAGGGGATTTACGAGCAGTACTTC
TRBJ1-3 TRBV5-1 NA NA CASSLTSTGNTIYF TGCGCCAGCAGCTTGACTTCGACTGGAAACACCATATATTTT
TRBJ2-7 TRBV11-2 NA TRBD2 CASSLTSGGAYEQYF TGTGCCAGCAGCTTGACTAGCGGGGGAGCCTACGAGCAGTACTTC
TRBJ2-7 TRBV18 NA NA CASSPRGASYEQYF TGTGCCAGCTCACCTCGAGGAGCTTCCTACGAGCAGTACTTC
TRBJ2-3 TRBV27 NA TRBD2 CASSPGLAGGSDTQYF TGTGCCAGCAGTCCTGGACTAGCGGGAGGGTCCGATACGCAGTATTTT
TRBJ2-1 TRBV7-3 NA NA CASSLSPGYNEQFF TGTGCCAGCAGCTTAAGCCCAGGGTACAATGAGCAGTTCTTC
TRBJ1-1 TRBV19 NA NA CASSIFAGASSNTEAFF TGTGCCAGTAGTATTTTCGCTGGGGCATCCTCGAACACTGAAGCTTTCTTT
TRBJ2-3 TRBV7-2 NA TRBD2 CASSSIAGAADTQYF TGTGCCAGCAGCTCGATAGCGGGAGCCGCAGATACGCAGTATTTT
TRBJ2-1 TRBV12-3/TRBV12-4 NA NA CASSLVGYEQFF TGTGCCAGCAGTTTAGTGGGGTATGAGCAGTTCTTC
TRBJ1-1 TRBV5-1 NA TRBD1 CASSRDRTGAEAFF TGCGCCAGCAGCCGCGACCGGACAGGGGCTGAAGCTTTCTTT
TRBJ2-1 TRBV28 NA TRBD1 CASSSSPATGGFVGYNEQFF TGTGCCAGCAGTTCCTCGCCCGCGACAGGGGGCTTCGTCGGATACAATGAGCAGTTCTTC
TRBJ2-2 TRBV12-5 NA NA CASGFIQEDGRRTGELFF TGTGCTAGTGGCTTCATACAGGAGGACGGTCGACGAACCGGGGAGCTGTTTTTT
TRBJ1-1 TRBV5-4 NA NA CASSGPGGVEAFF TGTGCCAGCAGCGGACCCGGGGGGGTTGAAGCTTTCTTT
TRBJ2-1 TRBV6-1 NA NA CASSEIGRAGNEQFF TGTGCCAGCAGTGAAATTGGCAGGGCCGGGAATGAGCAGTTCTTC
TRBJ2-7 TRBV12-3/TRBV12-4 NA NA CATSGAGYEQYF TGTGCCACCTCGGGGGCGGGTTACGAGCAGTACTTC
TRBJ1-2 TRBV7-8 NA TRBD1 CASSRGQGPSYGYTF TGTGCCAGCAGCCGAGGACAGGGGCCCTCCTATGGCTACACCTTC
TRBJ2-5 TRBV10-2 NA NA CASSGVGLEETQYF TGCGCCAGCAGTGGTGTAGGACTGGAAGAGACCCAGTACTTC
TRBJ1-3 TRBV19 NA NA CASSGPGAGNTIYF TGTGCCAGTAGTGGGCCAGGGGCGGGAAACACCATATATTTT
TRBJ2-5 TRBV11-1 NA TRBD1 CASSLALGTDQETQYF TGTGCCAGCAGCTTAGCGCTCGGGACAGACCAAGAGACCCAGTACTTC
TRBJ2-1 TRBV29-1 once NA CSVEGGNRGSYNEQFF TGCAGCGTTGAGGGAGGGAACAGGGGGTCCTACAATGAGCAGTTCTTC
TRBJ2-7 TRBV7-9 few TRBD1 CASSSSGTGGREQYF TGTGCCAGCAGCTCCTCCGGGACAGGGGGCCGCGAGCAGTACTTC
TRBJ1-1 TRBV3-1/TRBV3-2 NA NA CASSPRTASPLF TGTGCCAGCAGCCCACGGACAGCGTCTCCTCTCTTT
TRBJ2-1 TRBV9 NA TRBD2 CASSAGGTSANEQFF TGTGCCAGCAGCGCCGGCGGCACTAGCGCTAATGAGCAGTTCTTC
TRBJ2-7 TRBV27 NA NA CASSFQQGRSGEQYF TGTGCCAGCAGTTTCCAACAGGGAAGATCCGGCGAGCAGTACTTC
TRBJ1-3 TRBV4-1 NA NA CASSPLGSRDTIYF TGCGCCAGCAGCCCCCTAGGGTCCAGGGACACCATATATTTT
TRBJ1-2 TRBV28 NA NA CASSHPQFYGYTF TGTGCCAGCAGCCACCCCCAGTTCTATGGCTACACCTTC
TRBJ1-5 TRBV7-9 NA TRBD1 CASSQDRVSGSPQHF TGTGCCAGCAGCCAGGACAGGGTGAGTGGTTCGCCCCAGCATTTT
TRBJ1-5 TRBV28 NA NA CASSLPLGGGQPQHF TGTGCCAGCAGTTTACCACTCGGCGGCGGTCAGCCCCAGCATTTT
TRBJ1-4 TRBV11-3 NA NA CASSLSRAGEKLFF TGTGCCAGCAGCTTATCCAGGGCCGGTGAAAAACTGTTTTTT
TRBJ2-1 TRBV9 once TRBD2 CASSVNEGLEASNEQFF TGTGCCAGCAGCGTAAACGAGGGACTAGAAGCCTCCAATGAGCAGTTCTTC
TRBJ2-3 TRBV14 NA NA CASSRSGRLYTQYF TGTGCCAGCAGCCGGTCTGGTCGGCTTTATACGCAGTATTTT
TRBJ1-2 TRBV19 NA NA CASSDFGRKDYGYTF TGTGCCAGTAGTGACTTCGGGAGAAAGGACTATGGCTACACCTTC
TRBJ2-1 TRBV19 NA TRBD2 CASSISGNHEQFF TGTGCCAGTAGTATCAGCGGGAACCATGAGCAGTTCTTC
TRBJ1-2 TRBV3-1/TRBV3-2 NA NA CASSQDLGGSGYTF TGTGCCAGCAGCCAAGATTTGGGCGGTAGTGGCTACACCTTC
TRBJ2-4 TRBV3-1/TRBV3-2 NA NA CASSQEGEIQYF TGTGCCAGCAGCCAAGAAGGGGAAATTCAGTACTTC
TRBJ1-2 TRBV5-6 NA NA CASSSPPEIYGYTF TGTGCCAGCAGCTCACCCCCAGAAATTTATGGCTACACCTTC
TRBJ2-4 TRBV29-1 few TRBD1 CSGGQGQNIQYF TGCAGCGGGGGACAGGGTCAAAACATTCAGTACTTC